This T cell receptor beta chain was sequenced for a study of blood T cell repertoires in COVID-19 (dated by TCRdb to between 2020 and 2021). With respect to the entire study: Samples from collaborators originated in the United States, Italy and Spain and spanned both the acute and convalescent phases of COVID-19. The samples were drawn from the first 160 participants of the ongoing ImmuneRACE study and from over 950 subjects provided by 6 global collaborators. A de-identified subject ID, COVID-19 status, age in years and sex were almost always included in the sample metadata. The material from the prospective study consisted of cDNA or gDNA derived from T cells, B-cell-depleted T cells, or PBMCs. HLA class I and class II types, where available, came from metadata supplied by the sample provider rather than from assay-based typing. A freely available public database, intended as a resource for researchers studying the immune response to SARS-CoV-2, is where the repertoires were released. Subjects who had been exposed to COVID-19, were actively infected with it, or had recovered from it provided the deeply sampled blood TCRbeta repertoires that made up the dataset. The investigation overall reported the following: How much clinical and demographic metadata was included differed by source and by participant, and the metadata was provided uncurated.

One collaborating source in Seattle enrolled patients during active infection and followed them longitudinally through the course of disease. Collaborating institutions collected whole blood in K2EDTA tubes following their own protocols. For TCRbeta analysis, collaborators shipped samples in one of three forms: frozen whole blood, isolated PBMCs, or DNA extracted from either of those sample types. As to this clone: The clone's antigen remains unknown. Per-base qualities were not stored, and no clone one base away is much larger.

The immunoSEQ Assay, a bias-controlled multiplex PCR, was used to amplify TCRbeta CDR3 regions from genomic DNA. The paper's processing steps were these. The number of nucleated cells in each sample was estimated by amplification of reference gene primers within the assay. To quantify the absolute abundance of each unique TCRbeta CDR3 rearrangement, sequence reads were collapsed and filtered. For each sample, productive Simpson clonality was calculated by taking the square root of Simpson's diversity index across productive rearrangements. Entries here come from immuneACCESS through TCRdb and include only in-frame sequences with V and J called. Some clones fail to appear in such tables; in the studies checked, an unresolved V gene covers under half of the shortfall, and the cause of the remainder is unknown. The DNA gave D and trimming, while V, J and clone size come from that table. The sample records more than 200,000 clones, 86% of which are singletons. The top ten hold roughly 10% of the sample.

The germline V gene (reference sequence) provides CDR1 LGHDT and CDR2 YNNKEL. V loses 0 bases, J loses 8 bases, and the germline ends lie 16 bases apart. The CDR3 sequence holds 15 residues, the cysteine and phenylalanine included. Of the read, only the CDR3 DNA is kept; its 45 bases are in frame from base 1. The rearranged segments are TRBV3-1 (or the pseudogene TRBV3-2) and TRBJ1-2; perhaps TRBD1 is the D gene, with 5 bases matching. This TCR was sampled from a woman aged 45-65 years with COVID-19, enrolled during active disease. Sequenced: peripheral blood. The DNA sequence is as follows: TGTGCCAGCAGCCAAGATCACGGGGGTGGGTTAGGCTACACCTTC. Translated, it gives CASSQDHGGGLGYTF.